This T cell receptor beta chain came from a study of circulating CD8 cells and anti-PD-1 response in melanoma. Study-wide background: Every 2 weeks, patients got 3 mg/kg nivolumab intravenously.

Four subsets defined by PD-1 and/or TIGIT were sorted from live CD3+CD8+TCRalphabeta+ cells. The QIAseq Immune Repertoire TCR panel built the libraries from roughly 15 ng of total RNA. TCRdb processed the reads anew with MiXCR; each CDR3 protein has one entry. The data hold a few hundred distinct CDR3 sequences, with about 6% observed a single time. This clonotype is judged medium-sized. Its antigen remains unknown. V lost 3 bases and J lost 7, with 11 bases in between. Germline V lookup: CDR1 KGHDR, CDR2 SFDVKD. The CDR3 consists of 14 residues. Study-wide results and limits: Subset repertoires were largely private at M1, with under 7% shared.

The sample consisted of CD8+ T cells from PBMCs, taken at baseline or after one month of anti-PD-1 therapy (not recorded which). The sequence came from a human donor with melanoma. The chain uses TRBV24-1 and TRBJ2-2; D remains ambiguous. The CDR3 region is CATSDTLKGGELFF. The CDR3 DNA reads TGTGCCACCAGTGATACCCTAAAGGGCGGGGAGCTGTTTTTT.